This T cell receptor beta chain was identified during a study of T cells in Graves' hyperthyroidism and ophthalmopathy. There were TCR beta CDR3 regions amplified from RNA transcripts. The primer set for the first-round RT-PCR of the TCR CDR3 was HTBI. One entry per CDR3 protein, called by TCRdb with MiXCR from the multiplex PCR reads. The sample includes about 620,000 distinct CDR3 sequences, roughly 16% of them seen just once. General study results and limits: Also found in blood were most expanded thyroid clonotypes above 0.001.

V was shortened by 4 bases and J by 6 bases, with 22 bases between the two germline ends. CDR3 length: 15 amino acids. CDR1 is GTSNPN and CDR2 is SVGIG in the germline V gene (reference sequence). With respect to this clonotype: Its specificity is unknown.

The receptor comes from a woman in her 30s with Graves' hyperthyroidism. The source material was blood. The chain employs TRBV30 and TRBJ2-7, with a possible D match to TRBD1 (6 bases). The CDR3 sequence: CAWTKDRNFPCEQYF. The DNA of the CDR3 is TGTGCCTGGACCAAGGACAGAAACTTTCCCTGCGAGCAGTACTTC. Drawing the rest from reference TRBV30 and TRBJ2-7, the complete variable domain is SQTIHQWPATLVQPVGSPLSLECTVEGTSNPNLYWYRQAAGRGLQLLFYSVGIGQISSEVPQNLSASRPQDRQFILSSKKLLLSDSGFYLCAWTKDRNFPCEQYFGPGTRLTVT.